This TCR beta chain emerged from a study of shared clonotypes between healthy human individuals. Study as a whole: A few men and a couple of women, aged 18 to 49, were donors.

Produced via immunoSEQ multiplex PCR; TCRdb's table is partial and in-frame only. The sample holds about 710,000 clones, just under 75% seen once. The TCR was taken from a woman aged 25-40 years in good health. Sequencing was performed on memory CD4+ T cells sorted from blood. Subset denoted: CD45RA-negative fraction.

For the CDR3, the DNA is TGCGCCAGCAGCTTTGCCGGCATCACTTCGGCGGGACACCGTAACGAGCAGTACTTC. It codes for CASSFAGITSAGHRNEQYF. The genes are TRBV5-1 and TRBJ2-7; D may match TRBD1 or TRBD2 (6 bases each). Germline V CDR1 and CDR2: SGHRS, YFSETQ. Trimming cost V 2 bases and J 5 bases, with 29 bases left between them. There are 19 residues in the CDR3.